The 7 T cell receptor beta chains presented below share a single source sample, sequenced in a study of PD-1 blockade in classical Hodgkin lymphoma. Profiling relied on immunoSEQ multiplex PCR, and the TCRdb table lists in-frame clones only, not all of them. This table holds under 30,000 clones, 65% to 90% found once. All the patients suffered relapse after autologous stem cell transplantation, and brentuximab vedotin exposure differed. Purification of CD4+ T cells from thawed PBMCs was achieved by magnetic negative selection. The sequenced sample was CD4+ T cells from blood, obtained at baseline. These receptors originate from a human donor with classical Hodgkin lymphoma.

V is TRBV10-3 and J is TRBJ2-7, with TRBD2 identical over 10 bases. The CDR3 has 15 amino acids. From germline, CDR1 is ENHRY and CDR2 SYGVKD. V shed 2 bases and J 5 bases; nucleotides not matched to a gene: 6. The DNA for the CDR3 is TGTGCCATCAGTGAGGGTAGCGGGAGGTCGGACGAGCAGTACTTC. Amino acid sequence: CAISEGSGRSDEQYF.

V usage is TRBV30 and J usage is TRBJ2-4; D remains unclear. Trimming cost V 7 bases and J 2 bases, with 9 bases left between them. This CDR3 is 12 amino acids long. Germline CDR1 reads GTSNPN; CDR2 reads SVGIG (reference sequence). In DNA form, the CDR3 reads TGTGCCTTTCATAGGACCAAAAACATTCAGTACTTC. Residues: CAFHRTKNIQYF.

Regarding this clone: The junction departs from germline at one end; a sequencing error may be responsible. The V call is TRBV2, the J call TRBJ1-1; unclear D gene. Germline values: CDR1 SNHLY, CDR2 FYNNEI. The CDR3 runs to 14 residues. The CDR3 nucleotides are TGTGCCAGCAGAGAAGACCCGCGACGGGCTGAAGCTTTCTTT. Amino acid sequence: CASREDPRRAEAFF.

The V call is TRBV7-2, the J call TRBJ2-5, with 13 bases aligning to TRBD2. There are 17 residues in the CDR3. Trimming took 1 base from V and 5 from J; bases not matched to a gene: 7. CDR1 is SGHTA and CDR2 is FQGNSA in the germline V gene. The CDR3 DNA reads TGTGCCAGCAGCTTAGGAACTAGCGGGAGGGCCAAGGAGACCCAGTACTTC. Its protein is CASSLGTSGRAKETQYF.

The V gene is TRBV28, the J gene TRBJ2-1; 7 nucleotides align to TRBD2. In germline, CDR1 is MDHEN, CDR2 SYDVKM. Trimming cost V 3 bases and J 5 bases; bases outside gene matches: 7. This CDR3 comprises 15 residues. The CDR3 loop is CASSFSGTINNEQFF. CDR3 nucleotide sequence: TGTGCCAGCAGTTTCTCCGGGACTATAAACAATGAGCAGTTCTTC. The variable domain in full, with the rest retrieved from reference TRBV28 and TRBJ2-1, is DVKVTQSSRYLVKRTGEKVFLECVQDMDHENMFWYRQDPGLGLRLIYFSYDVKMKEKGDIPEGYSVSREKKERFSLILESASTNQTSMYLCASSFSGTINNEQFFGPGTRLTVL.

The V and J genes are TRBV7-8 and TRBJ1-5, with TRBD1 matching 8 bases. The V and J ends lost 4 bases and 6 bases, in that order; junction bases with no gene match: 14. The germline V gene encodes CDR1 SGHVS and CDR2 FQNEAQ. The CDR3 covers 17 residues. CDR3 in DNA: TGTGCCAGCAGCTCCGGCGGAGCCAGGGGGCCTGGTCAGCCCCAGCATTTT. Translating gives CASSSGGARGPGQPQHF. The variable domain in full, completed from reference TRBV7-8 and TRBJ1-5, reads GAGVSQSPRYKVAKRGQDVALRCDPISGHVSLFWYQQALGQGPEFLTYFQNEAQLDKSGLPSDRFFAERPEGSVSTLKIQRTQQEDSAVYLCASSSGGARGPGQPQHFGDGTRLSIL.

The chain uses TRBV14 and TRBJ1-1, with a tentative D call TRBD1 (5 bases). There are 17 residues in the CDR3. Germline V gene sequence: CDR1 SGHDN, CDR2 FVKESK. With 4 bases removed from V and 6 bases from J, the gap between germline ends came to 24 bases. CDR3 in amino acids: CASSLRPPPTKGAEAFF. CDR3 DNA: TGTGCCAGCAGCCTCAGACCCCCACCGACGAAAGGGGCTGAAGCTTTCTTT. The full variable domain, in which reference TRBV14 and TRBJ1-1 provide the parts outside the CDR3, is EAGVTQFPSHSVIEKGQTVTLRCDPISGHDNLYWYRRVMGKEIKFLLHFVKESKQDESGMPNNRFLAERTGGTYSTLKVQPAELEDSGVYFCASSLRPPPTKGAEAFFGQGTRLTVV.